The 11 T cell receptor beta chains given below trace back to one sample, sequenced in a study of CD8+ T cells in alopecia areata. It was cDNA, reverse transcribed from extracted RNA, that served as the sequencing template. The repertoire was sequenced with immunoSEQ multiplex PCR; TCRdb's copy has only in-frame clones and lacks some. The sample includes more than 150,000 clones, roughly half of them seen just once. Specified treatment: oral pan-JAK inhibitor, 5-10 mg twice daily. This material consisted of CD8+ T cells sorted from blood, taken around week 54, from a patient treated with tofacitinib. Receptor source: a human donor with alopecia areata.

A single count supports this clone. The V call is TRBV7-8, the J call TRBJ1-1; 10 bases fit TRBD1. The CDR3 has 19 residues. CDR1 is SGHVS and CDR2 is FQNEAQ in the germline V gene. Losses at the gene ends were 5 bases for V and 2 bases for J; bases not matched to a gene: 17. CDR3 bases: TGTGCCAGCAGCGCACAAACCGGGACAGGGGAGAGAGGAAACACTGAAGCTTTCTTT. Its protein product is CASSAQTGTGERGNTEAFF.

The sample holds a few counts of this clone. The V gene is TRBV5-6, the J gene TRBJ2-4; 7 bases are a match to TRBD1. The J segment lost 3 bases and the V segment lost 2 bases, leaving 5 bases of the junction unmatched. Germline V gene sequence: CDR1 SGHDT, CDR2 YYEEEE. The CDR3 runs to 15 residues. CDR3 nucleotides: TGTGCCAGCAGCTTAGGGGGCGAGGGCAAAAACATTCAGTACTTC. It yields the protein CASSLGGEGKNIQYF.

As for this clone: Other DNA sequences in the sample encode the same CDR3. The chain couples TRBV30 to TRBJ1-1; D is ambiguous. The V end lost 2 bases, the J end lost 5 bases, and 3 bases lay between the germline ends. Germline values: CDR1 GTSNPN, CDR2 SVGIG (reference sequence). There are 10 residues in the CDR3. CDR3 sequence reads: CAWSPTEAFF. The CDR3 coding sequence is TGTGCCTGGAGTCCTACTGAAGCTTTCTTT.

The chain has TRBV6-5 and TRBJ2-7; D is possibly TRBD2 (5 bases). The CDR3 is 15 amino acids. Trimming left V 0 bases short and J 4 bases short, with 13 bases between. Germline V CDR1 and CDR2: MNHEY, SVGAGI. The CDR3 loop is CASSYSAPWEYEQYF. CDR3 nucleotides: TGTGCCAGCAGTTACTCAGCTCCTTGGGAGTACGAGCAGTACTTC.

This clone was observed a few times. The rearrangement links TRBV7-9 to TRBJ2-5; no definite D call. Germline V gene lookup returns CDR1 SEHNR and CDR2 FQNEAQ (reference sequence). Trimming removed 1 base at V and 5 bases at J, with 5 bases between. The CDR3 sequence is 12 residues long. The CDR3 sequence is CASSLVVETQYF. Written as DNA, the CDR3 is TGTGCCAGCAGCTTAGTCGTGGAGACCCAGTACTTC.

CDR3 amino acids: CASSLEGVGETQYF. The CDR3 DNA reads TGTGCCAGCAGCTTGGAGGGCGTCGGAGAGACCCAGTACTTC. The chain joins TRBV13 to TRBJ2-5, with D possibly matching TRBD2 (6 bases). The CDR3 is 14 residues long. Germline CDR1 PRHDT, CDR2 FYEKMQ (reference sequence). V lost 3 bases, J lost 4 bases, and 12 bases lay in between.

The J gene is TRBJ1-5, the V gene TRBV7-8; D not certain. The V end lost 8 bases, the J end lost 7 bases, and 18 bases lay between the germline ends. The germline gives CDR1 SGHVS, CDR2 FQNEAQ. CDR3 size: 14 residues. The CDR3 sequence: CASSELEGLQPQHF. In nucleotides, the CDR3 is TGTGCCAGCTCCGAACTTGAGGGTTTACAGCCCCAGCATTTT.

This clone was seen a single time. The V and J genes are TRBV5-6 and TRBJ1-4, with D unclear. V lost 1 base and J lost 7, with 8 bases in between. The CDR3 covers 13 residues. In germline, CDR1 is SGHDT, CDR2 YYEEEE. Here the CDR3 reads CASSLLEAEKLFF. The CDR3 DNA sequence: TGTGCCAGCAGCTTGCTGGAGGCTGAAAAACTGTTTTTT.

The chain is built from TRBV7-9 and TRBJ2-3, with TRBD2 matching 7 bases. J lost 1 base, V lost 2 bases, and 9 bases had no gene match. The CDR3 length is 17 residues. The germline V gene has CDR1 SEHNR and CDR2 FQNEAQ (reference sequence). The CDR3 loop is CASSLPRLATRTDTQYF. CDR3 nucleotide sequence: TGTGCCAGCAGCTTACCCCGACTAGCCACACGCACAGATACGCAGTATTTT.

The rearrangement uses TRBV6-1 and TRBJ1-5; D uncertain. Trimming left V 3 bases short and J 5 bases short, with 5 bases between. CDR1 is MNHNS and CDR2 is SASEGT in the germline V gene. The CDR3 covers 12 residues. The CDR3 loop is CASSDVDQPQHF. As DNA, the CDR3 is TGTGCCAGCAGTGACGTCGATCAGCCCCAGCATTTT.

The chain recombines TRBV4-2 with TRBJ1-6, with D unclear. V dropped 10 bases and J dropped 6 bases, with 13 bases sitting between them. This CDR3 has 13 residues. Germline lookup yields CDR1 LGHNA and CDR2 YNFKEQ. The CDR3 nucleotides read TGTGCCACTTCACCCGCTGTTAATTCACCCCTCCACTTT. It encodes CATSPAVNSPLHF.